This T cell receptor (beta chain) was recorded in a study of human T cells and chemical hapten exposure. From whole blood left unfractionated, total RNA was extracted. This clonotype was counted at least ten times. One entry per CDR3 protein results from TCRdb running MiXCR on the 5' RACE reads. Found here are approximately 81,000 distinct CDR3 sequences, about 7.7% of them singletons; the top ten hold 2% to 2.5%. The J segment lost 7 bases and the V segment lost 6 bases, leaving 8 bases of the junction unmatched. The CDR3 has 14 amino acids. Germline V gene lookup returns CDR1 MNHEY and CDR2 SMNVEV (reference sequence).

This receptor was taken from a male donor in good health. The gene calls are TRBV27 and TRBJ2-7; 11 bases align to TRBD2. The CDR3 reads CASRPVAGGGEQYF. CDR3 nucleotides: TGTGCCAGCAGGCCGGTAGCGGGAGGGGGTGAGCAGTACTTC.